Listed here are 26 T cell receptor beta chains from one sample, sequenced in a study of blood T cell repertoires in COVID-19 (dated by TCRdb to about 2020). The library was prepared using the immunoSEQ multiplex PCR assay. This is the immuneACCESS table as TCRdb keeps it, with only in-frame sequences that have V and J called. A part of the clones is gone; compared with another copy, unresolved V genes explain less than half, and the rest is unexplained. In all, the sample holds around 300,000 clones, and more than 80% of those were seen once. Over 3.5% of the sample is in the top ten clones. The sample was peripheral blood. Every receptor here comes from a woman in her thirties or forties with acute or convalescent COVID-19.

V gene TRBV5-4 combines with J gene TRBJ1-6, with 8 bases identical to TRBD1. V shed 3 bases and J 2 bases; nucleotides not matched to a gene: 13. From germline, CDR1 is SGHNT and CDR2 YYREEE (reference sequence). The CDR3 sequence is 19 residues long. CDR3 sequence reads: CASSSDRASSLTYNSPLHF. CDR3 in DNA: TGTGCCAGCAGCTCGGACAGGGCATCAAGTTTGACCTATAATTCACCCCTCCACTTT.

The V gene is TRBV5-1, the J gene TRBJ1-2; 9 nucleotides match TRBD1. Trimming at V came to 0 bases and at J to 7 bases, leaving 4 bases not matched to a gene. CDR3 length: 14 amino acids. CDR1 is SGHRS, CDR2 YFSETQ, per germline. This CDR3 reads CASSLGYRGPGYTF. In DNA form, the CDR3 reads TGCGCCAGCAGCTTGGGATACAGGGGGCCTGGCTACACCTTC.

The J gene is TRBJ1-1, the V gene TRBV27; no reliable D call. Germline V gene lookup returns CDR1 MNHEY and CDR2 SMNVEV (reference sequence). CDR3 size: 13 residues. V dropped 3 bases and J dropped 4 bases, with 9 bases sitting between them. DNA of the CDR3: TGTGCCAGCAGTTTCACCGAGGGCACTGAAGCTTTCTTT. It specifies CASSFTEGTEAFF.

This chain joins TRBV27 and TRBJ1-2; 7 nucleotides align to TRBD1. Germline CDR1 MNHEY, CDR2 SMNVEV (reference sequence). The V gene end was trimmed by 5 bases and the J gene end by 1 base; junction bases not matched to a gene: 4. CDR3 length equals 14 residues. The CDR3 coding sequence is TGTGCCAGCAGTCTCTCAGGGGGTAACTATGGCTACACCTTC. Encoded protein: CASSLSGGNYGYTF.

The chain employs TRBV12-3 or TRBV12-4 and TRBJ2-3; no reliable D call. The V and J ends lost 5 bases and 6 bases respectively, with 9 bases between them. The CDR3 is made up of 12 amino acids. The CDR3 loop reads CASSMRPDTQYF. For the CDR3, the DNA is TGTGCCAGCAGTATGAGGCCTGATACGCAGTATTTT.

The V gene is TRBV9, the J gene TRBJ1-3; perhaps TRBD1 as D (5 bases). CDR1 SGDLS and CDR2 YYNGEE come from the germline V gene. V was pared by 4 bases and J by 0 bases, with 11 bases between. This CDR3 is built from 15 residues. The CDR3 region has the DNA TGTGCCAGCAGCCCTACAGGATCCTCTGGAAACACCATATATTTT. Translated, it gives CASSPTGSSGNTIYF. Full variable domain (rest looked up from reference TRBV9 and TRBJ1-3): DSGVTQTPKHLITATGQRVTLRCSPRSGDLSVYWYQQSLDQGLQFLIQYYNGEERAKGNILERFSAQQFPDLHSELNLSSLELGDSALYFCASSPTGSSGNTIYFGEGSWLTVV.

In this sample, this clone turned up once. The rearrangement uses TRBV10-1 and TRBJ2-1; TRBD2 is a possible D gene (5 bases). Germline loops: CDR1 WNHNN, CDR2 SYGVQD (reference sequence). V lost 5 bases to trimming and J lost 2 bases, with 10 bases between them. CDR3 size: 14 residues. The CDR3 loop reads CASSSSGPYNEQFF. DNA of the CDR3: TGCGCCAGCAGTTCAAGCGGTCCCTACAATGAGCAGTTCTTC.

The chain carries TRBV3-1 (or the pseudogene TRBV3-2) and TRBJ1-5, with D hard to call. The CDR3 length is 13 residues. The V end lost 1 base, the J end lost 9 bases, and 10 bases lay between the germline ends. CDR1 is LGHDT, CDR2 YNNKEL, per germline (reference sequence). The CDR3 loop is CASSQVARGPQHF. The CDR3 DNA reads TGTGCCAGCAGCCAAGTGGCTCGGGGGCCCCAGCATTTT.

This clone was detected a few times. The chain is built from TRBV25-1 and TRBJ1-2; D possibly corresponds to TRBD1 (5 bases). Per germline, CDR1 MGHDK and CDR2 SYGVNS. The CDR3 extends over 14 amino acids. With 2 bases removed from V and 3 bases from J, the gap between germline ends came to 10 bases. CDR3 nucleotides: TGTGCCAGCAGTGAACACGAGACAGACTATGGCTACACCTTC. Translating it yields CASSEHETDYGYTF.

The rearrangement uses TRBV7-2 and TRBJ2-3; possibly TRBD2 for D (6 bases). This CDR3 spans 16 amino acids. V was clipped by 4 bases and J by 0 bases, with 14 bases between them. CDR1 and CDR2 from the germline V gene are SGHTA and FQGNSA. CDR3: CASSSLTSPSTDTQYF. The CDR3 DNA sequence: TGTGCCAGCAGCTCTCTCACTAGCCCAAGCACAGATACGCAGTATTTT.

CDR3 sequence reads: CASSEGLSNQPQHF. The CDR3 coding sequence is TGTGCCAGCAGTGAAGGACTTAGCAATCAGCCCCAGCATTTT. This sequence joins TRBV28 and TRBJ1-5; D gene unclear. The CDR3 runs 14 residues. Germline V gene lookup returns CDR1 MDHEN and CDR2 SYDVKM. The V end lost 5 bases, the J end lost 0 bases, and 8 bases lay between the germline ends.

The chain uses TRBV2 and TRBJ2-2, with D possibly TRBD1 on 7 matching bases. V was shortened by 2 bases and J by 0 bases, with 19 bases between the two germline ends. This CDR3 has 19 residues. The V gene's germline CDR1 is SNHLY and CDR2 FYNNEI. Written as DNA, the CDR3 is TGTGCCAGCAGTGAATGGGGGGTGCGGACAGGCCCGAACACCGGGGAGCTGTTTTTT. Protein sequence: CASSEWGVRTGPNTGELFF.

The chain carries TRBV24-1 and TRBJ1-1; D remains unclear. Germline loops: CDR1 KGHDR, CDR2 SFDVKD. The CDR3 is made up of 11 amino acids. The germline V and J ends were trimmed by 4 bases and 7 bases, with 6 bases remaining between them. As DNA, the CDR3 is TGTGCCACCAGTGACGGTCTTGAAGCTTTCTTT. This codes for CATSDGLEAFF.

V usage is TRBV12-5 and J usage is TRBJ1-1; the D is unclear. The CDR3 is made up of 14 amino acids. Germline CDR1 reads LGHNT; CDR2 reads FRNRAP. V gave up 2 bases and J gave up 0 bases, with 7 bases separating them. CDR3 amino acids: CASGLRGMNTEAFF. The CDR3 nucleotides read TGTGCTAGTGGTTTGAGAGGAATGAACACTGAAGCTTTCTTT.

In nucleotides, the CDR3 is TGTGCCAGCAGCTCCCGACAGGGGATGGATCAGCCCCAGCATTTT. It yields the protein CASSSRQGMDQPQHF. The V call is TRBV9, the J call TRBJ1-5; 8 positions agree with TRBD1. The CDR3 has 15 amino acids. Germline assignment: CDR1 SGDLS and CDR2 YYNGEE. J gave up 5 bases and V 4 bases, and 8 bases lay outside the gene matches.

This clone was detected a few times. The chain recombines TRBV10-1 with TRBJ2-2, with D unclear. The germline gives CDR1 WNHNN, CDR2 SYGVQD (reference sequence). Trimming removed 5 bases from V and 5 bases from J, with 6 bases in between. The CDR3 is 12 residues long. The CDR3 spells CASSTNTGELFF. CDR3 nucleotide sequence: TGCGCCAGCAGTACTAATACCGGGGAGCTGTTTTTT.

The chain is built from TRBV6-5 and TRBJ1-2; D possibly corresponds to TRBD1 (5 bases). In germline, CDR1 is MNHEY, CDR2 SVGAGI. Trimming took 0 bases from V and 8 from J, leaving 16 bases between them. The CDR3 extends over 15 amino acids. The CDR3 reads CASSYSLAQASGYTF. CDR3 nucleotides: TGTGCCAGCAGTTACTCTCTGGCACAGGCCTCCGGCTACACCTTC.

V and J are TRBV11-1 and TRBJ1-1, with TRBD1 matching 8 bases. Germline V gene sequence: CDR1 SGHAT, CDR2 FQDESV (reference sequence). This CDR3 contains 13 residues. V was clipped by 6 bases and J by 5 bases; unmatched bases: 5. The CDR3 is CASRHRGRTEAFF. The DNA for the CDR3 is TGTGCCAGCAGACACAGGGGGAGGACTGAAGCTTTCTTT.

This clone was recorded a few times. This chain links TRBV9 with TRBJ1-1; a weak D match, TRBD1 (5 bases). The CDR3 is made up of 13 amino acids. The ends were cut back, 1 base at V and 1 base at J, with 5 bases in the middle. Germline-derived CDR1 and CDR2 are SGDLS and YYNGEE. The CDR3 sequence: CASSVQGNTEAFF. In nucleotides, the CDR3 is TGTGCCAGCAGCGTACAGGGGAACACTGAAGCTTTCTTT. The full variable domain, in which reference TRBV9 and TRBJ1-1 provide the parts outside the CDR3, is DSGVTQTPKHLITATGQRVTLRCSPRSGDLSVYWYQQSLDQGLQFLIQYYNGEERAKGNILERFSAQQFPDLHSELNLSSLELGDSALYFCASSVQGNTEAFFGQGTRLTVV.

The CDR3 is CASSRSPGTGTEKLFF. The CDR3 coding sequence is TGTGCCAGCAGCCGCTCTCCCGGGACAGGGACTGAAAAACTGTTTTTT. This chain connects TRBV9 to TRBJ1-4, with 9 bases fitting TRBD1. Trimming took 4 bases from V and 7 from J; bases not matched to a gene: 11. Per the germline V gene, CDR1 is SGDLS and CDR2 is YYNGEE. The CDR3 has 16 amino acids.

The gene calls are TRBV5-4 and TRBJ2-5; 16 bases align to TRBD2. Germline CDR1 and CDR2: SGHNT and YYREEE (reference sequence). The CDR3 loop spans 17 amino acids. The ends lost 4 bases at V and 5 bases at J; junction bases unmatched: 8. The CDR3 loop reads CASSLPGTSGGAETQYF. CDR3 coding DNA: TGTGCCAGCAGCCTACCCGGGACTAGCGGGGGGGCGGAGACCCAGTACTTC.

This clone is a singleton in its sample. V gene TRBV5-1 combines with J gene TRBJ2-5; TRBD1 matches at 7 bases. Germline lookup yields CDR1 SGHRS and CDR2 YFSETQ. V gave up 6 bases and J gave up 2 bases; unmatched junction bases: 7. The CDR3 extends over 14 amino acids. For the CDR3, the DNA is TGCGCCAGCACGCAACAGGGGAAACAAGAGACCCAGTACTTC. Translated: CASTQQGKQETQYF.

The V and J genes are TRBV30 and TRBJ1-2; 10 bases match TRBD1. Looked up from germline, CDR1 is GTSNPN and CDR2 is SVGIG (reference sequence). This CDR3 has 12 amino acids. V lost 2 bases and J lost 8; bases outside the gene matches: 2. DNA of the CDR3: TGTGCCTGGAGTTTGACAGGGGGCGGCTACACCTTC. The encoded protein is CAWSLTGGGYTF. Looking up the rest from reference TRBV30 and TRBJ1-2 gives the full variable domain: SQTIHQWPATLVQPVGSPLSLECTVEGTSNPNLYWYRQAAGRGLQLLFYSVGIGQISSEVPQNLSASRPQDRQFILSSKKLLLSDSGFYLCAWSLTGGGYTFGSGTRLTVV.

The chain joins TRBV7-8 to TRBJ1-1, with D maybe TRBD1 (6 bases). This CDR3 is 12 amino acids long. Germline assignment: CDR1 SGHVS and CDR2 FQNEAQ. Trimming pared 5 bases from V and 10 bases from J, leaving 14 bases between. Here the CDR3 reads CASSHRDGGAFF. DNA of the CDR3: TGTGCCAGCAGCCACAGGGATGGGGGAGCTTTCTTT. Filled out from reference TRBV7-8 and TRBJ1-1, the complete variable domain reads GAGVSQSPRYKVAKRGQDVALRCDPISGHVSLFWYQQALGQGPEFLTYFQNEAQLDKSGLPSDRFFAERPEGSVSTLKIQRTQQEDSAVYLCASSHRDGGAFFGQGTRLTVV.

This chain uses TRBV15 with TRBJ1-1; D is possibly TRBD1 (6 bases). The CDR3 contains 12 residues. V lost 1 base and J 8 bases, leaving 8 bases between the germline ends. Germline V gene sequence: CDR1 LNHNV, CDR2 YYDKDF (reference sequence). The CDR3 sequence: CATSRAQGEAFF. For the CDR3, the DNA is TGTGCCACCAGCAGAGCGCAGGGGGAAGCTTTCTTT.

The genes are TRBV5-6 and TRBJ2-1; no definite D call. This CDR3 has 12 amino acids. Germline loops: CDR1 SGHDT, CDR2 YYEEEE. V shed 4 bases and J shed 7 bases, with 9 bases lying between them. CDR3 in amino acids: CASSRQVNEQFF. The CDR3, as DNA: TGTGCCAGCAGCCGGCAGGTGAATGAGCAGTTCTTC.